Following are 27 T cell receptor beta chains from one sample sequenced in a study of T cells in Graves' hyperthyroidism and ophthalmopathy. Amplification targeted TCR beta CDR3 regions from RNA transcripts. The HTBI primer set served for first-round RT-PCR of the TCR CDR3. One entry per CDR3 protein, called by TCRdb with MiXCR from the multiplex PCR reads. The data contain hundreds of thousands of distinct CDR3 sequences, approximately 15% of them singletons. The source material was blood. These receptors were taken from a woman in her thirties or forties with Graves' ophthalmopathy.

Only a few counts were recorded for this clonotype. This rearrangement joins TRBV18 to TRBJ2-5; D possibly uses TRBD1 or TRBD2 (5 bases each). This CDR3 has 14 amino acids. CDR1 KGHSH and CDR2 LQKENI come from the germline V gene. V was pared by 3 bases and J by 5 bases, with 13 bases between. The DNA for the CDR3 is TGTGCCAGCTCACCGACAGCGGTCCCCGAGACCCAGTACTTC. Its translation: CASSPTAVPETQYF.

This clonotype was seen many times. The V gene is TRBV12-3 or TRBV12-4, the J gene TRBJ1-1; no reliable D call. Trimming left V 6 bases short and J 5 bases short, with 7 bases between. The CDR3 extends over 11 amino acids. Here the CDR3 reads CASSSRTEAFF. CDR3 DNA: TGTGCCAGCAGCTCGCGTACTGAAGCTTTCTTT.

The chain uses TRBV18 and TRBJ1-1, with D hard to call. Per the germline V gene, CDR1 is KGHSH and CDR2 is LQKENI. Trimming cost V 5 bases and J 5 bases, with 15 bases left between them. This CDR3 contains 14 residues. Here the CDR3 reads CASSSSNGLTEAFF. CDR3 in DNA: TGTGCCAGCTCATCAAGTAATGGACTAACTGAAGCTTTCTTT. The full variable domain, rest sourced from reference TRBV18 and TRBJ1-1, is NAGVMQNPRHLVRRRGQEARLRCSPMKGHSHVYWYRQLPEEGLKFMVYLQKENIIDESGMPKERFSAEFPKEGPSILRIQQVVRGDSAAYFCASSSSNGLTEAFFGQGTRLTVV.

This chain joins TRBV5-1 and TRBJ2-1, with no clear D. Per germline, CDR1 SGHRS and CDR2 YFSETQ. V was shortened by 4 bases and J by 7 bases, with 18 bases between the two germline ends. The CDR3 consists of 15 residues. Here the CDR3 reads CASSRPGQSHNEQFF. The CDR3 DNA sequence: TGCGCCAGCAGCCGGCCGGGCCAATCCCATAATGAGCAGTTCTTC.

This clonotype was recorded at least ten times. The chain combines TRBV2 with TRBJ1-1, with a tentative D call TRBD1 (6 bases). V gave up 1 base and J gave up 9 bases, with 12 bases separating them. The V gene's germline CDR1 is SNHLY and CDR2 FYNNEI. This CDR3 comprises 13 residues. The CDR3 loop reads CASSEVPRGKAFF. Here the CDR3 DNA reads TGTGCCAGCAGTGAAGTACCTAGGGGGAAAGCTTTCTTT.

Remarks on this clonotype: This may be a read error, as it is one base from a much larger clone. The V call is TRBV20-1, the J call TRBJ2-1; D is uncertain. Germline loops: CDR1 DFQATT, CDR2 SNEGSKA (reference sequence). This CDR3 is built from 11 residues. Here the CDR3 reads CSARGLGEQSF. The CDR3, as DNA: TGCAGTGCTAGAGGCCTTGGAGAGCAGTCCTTC.

This clonotype was seen ten or more times. This sequence joins TRBV12-3 or TRBV12-4 and TRBJ1-4; D is possibly TRBD1 (5 bases). This CDR3 comprises 15 residues. The V end lost 7 bases, the J end lost 8 bases, and 20 bases lay between the germline ends. The DNA of the CDR3 is TGTGCCAGCACCTTGACACTCGGTGGGGCGGAAAAACTGTTTTTT. It encodes CASTLTLGGAEKLFF.

This chain uses TRBV29-1 with TRBJ2-7, with D possibly being TRBD1 (6 bases). From germline, CDR1 is SQVTM and CDR2 ANQGSEA. The CDR3 covers 13 residues. V dropped 7 bases and J dropped 4 bases, with 17 bases sitting between them. Here the CDR3 DNA reads TGCAGCGCCCGAGGGGGTCCACCTTACGAGCAGTACTTC. This gives the protein CSARGGPPYEQYF.

The gene calls are TRBV20-1 and TRBJ1-4; 7 bases line up with TRBD1. The trim removed 5 bases at V and 13 bases at J, leaving 16 bases unmatched. CDR3 length equals 14 residues. CDR1 and CDR2 from the germline V gene are DFQATT and SNEGSKA (reference sequence). CDR3 nucleotides: TGCAGTGCTTCGAGCCCGACAGGGACTCTCGGACTGTTTTTT. Translated, it gives CSASSPTGTLGLFF.

The rearrangement joins TRBV19 to TRBJ1-5, with TRBD1 as a possible D gene (6 bases). In germline, CDR1 is LNHDA, CDR2 SQIVND (reference sequence). Trimming stripped 5 bases from V and 8 bases from J, with 13 bases between. There are 13 residues in the CDR3. The CDR3 loop is CASSAGVREPQHF. The CDR3 region has the DNA TGTGCCAGTAGTGCAGGGGTAAGGGAGCCCCAGCATTTT. Variable domain in full (rest from reference TRBV19 and TRBJ1-5): DGGITQSPKYLFRKEGQNVTLSCEQNLNHDAMYWYRQDPGQGLRLIYYSQIVNDFQKGDIAEGYSVSREKKESFPLTVTSAQKNPTAFYLCASSAGVREPQHFGDGTRLSIL.

This chain links TRBV3-1 with TRBJ2-5; possible D gene TRBD2, 7 bases. This CDR3 region has 16 residues. Trimming stripped 4 bases from V and 4 bases from J, with 19 bases between. Germline loops: CDR1 LGHDT, CDR2 YNNKEL (reference sequence). The CDR3 sequence: CASSLRPTGGRETQYF. The DNA for the CDR3 is TGTGCCAGCAGCCTGCGACCCACGGGGGGCCGAGAGACCCAGTACTTC.

This clonotype was detected many times. V and J are TRBV30 and TRBJ1-1; no firm D call. From germline, CDR1 is GTSNPN and CDR2 SVGIG (reference sequence). This CDR3 is 13 amino acids long. Trimming shortened V by 2 bases and J by 1 base, and 8 bases separated the two germline ends. The chain's CDR3 is CAWSSEKNTEAFF. The CDR3 DNA reads as TGTGCCTGGAGTTCAGAGAAGAACACTGAAGCTTTCTTT.

The chain joins TRBV7-2 to TRBJ1-1, with no clear D. CDR3 length equals 14 residues. V was trimmed by 3 bases and J by 11 bases, leaving 19 bases between them. Germline CDR1 SGHTA, CDR2 FQGNSA. The CDR3: CASSFDGTGKVAFF. CDR3 DNA: TGTGCCAGCAGCTTCGACGGCACTGGGAAGGTGGCTTTCTTT.

The chain joins TRBV30 to TRBJ1-5; D may be TRBD1 (6 bases). Germline V gene sequence: CDR1 GTSNPN, CDR2 SVGIG (reference sequence). The length of the CDR3 is 12 residues. Trimming removed 4 bases from V and 6 bases from J, with 10 bases in between. This chain's CDR3 is CAWTTGRQPQHF. The CDR3 DNA is TGTGCCTGGACCACAGGGCGTCAGCCCCAGCATTTT.

This clonotype was counted ten times or more. This rearrangement joins TRBV27 to TRBJ2-7, with TRBD2 identical over 7 bases. The length of the CDR3 is 14 residues. The V gene's germline CDR1 is MNHEY and CDR2 SMNVEV (reference sequence). J was trimmed by 4 bases and V by 4 bases; bases with no gene match: 7. The DNA for the CDR3 is TGTGCCAGCAGTTCACGCCGGGAGGAGTACGAGCAGTACTTC. Protein product: CASSSRREEYEQYF.

The chain carries TRBV3-1 and TRBJ2-2; perhaps D is TRBD1 or TRBD2 (5 bases each). Germline V gene lookup returns CDR1 LGHDT and CDR2 YNNKEL (reference sequence). Between the trimmed V and J ends, which lost 5 bases and 1 base, there was a span of 11 bases. This CDR3 contains 15 residues. The DNA for the CDR3 is TGTGCCAGCAGCTACCCAGGGAGGAACACCGGGGAGCTGTTTTTT. Residues: CASSYPGRNTGELFF.

This chain connects TRBV6-5 to TRBJ1-5; no clear D. The V gene's germline CDR1 is MNHEY and CDR2 SVGAGI. Between the trimmed V and J ends, which lost 2 bases and 0 bases, there was a span of 8 bases. This CDR3 contains 15 residues. The DNA of the CDR3 is TGTGCCAGCAGTTACAGGTCAGATAGCAATCAGCCCCAGCATTTT. Translation gives CASSYRSDSNQPQHF.

This clonotype was detected only a few times. The gene calls are TRBV5-1 and TRBJ2-4; tentatively, D is TRBD2 (5 bases). Trimming stripped 5 bases from V and 8 bases from J, with 17 bases between. The CDR3 is made up of 14 amino acids. CDR1 SGHRS and CDR2 YFSETQ come from the germline V gene. The CDR3 nucleotides are TGCGCCAGCAGTTCGGACTCGGTTAGTGACATTCAGTACTTC. This codes for CASSSDSVSDIQYF.

This clonotype was recorded at least ten times. The rearrangement joins TRBV29-1 to TRBJ2-7; no reliable D call. V was cut by 6 bases and J by 7 bases, with 19 bases left in between. There are 13 residues in the CDR3. Per the germline V gene, CDR1 is SQVTM and CDR2 is ANQGSEA. The CDR3 loop is CSVFTPPTLEQYF. CDR3 sequence (DNA): TGCAGCGTCTTCACTCCCCCCACCTTAGAGCAGTACTTC.

This clonotype was found many times. J is TRBJ1-1 and V is TRBV11-2, with D unresolved. V lost 7 bases, J lost 9 bases, and 27 bases lay in between. The CDR3 spans 16 residues. Germline V lookup: CDR1 SGHAT, CDR2 FQNNGV. The CDR3 sequence: CASNPHPDVKKGKAFF. DNA for the CDR3: TGTGCCAGCAACCCCCATCCCGACGTTAAAAAAGGGAAAGCTTTCTTT.

This clonotype was observed at least ten times. The chain links TRBV6-1 to TRBJ2-1; perhaps TRBD1 as D (6 bases). V was shortened by 5 bases and J by 2 bases, with 13 bases between the two germline ends. The CDR3 contains 15 residues. CDR1 is MNHNS and CDR2 is SASEGT in the germline V gene. The CDR3 loop reads CASSHRGKPYNEQFF. The CDR3 DNA reads as TGTGCCAGCAGTCATAGGGGGAAACCCTACAATGAGCAGTTCTTC.

This clonotype has only a few counts. The CDR3 DNA reads TGCGCCAGCAGCTTTGAAGGCTCCTTCTATGGCTACACCTTC. Translating gives CASSFEGSFYGYTF. V usage is TRBV5-1 and J usage is TRBJ1-2; no clear D gene. Per germline, CDR1 SGHRS and CDR2 YFSETQ. The germline V and J ends were trimmed by 2 bases and 4 bases, with 12 bases remaining between them. There are 14 residues in the CDR3.

The sample holds many counts of this clonotype. The chain combines TRBV28 with TRBJ1-1; D perhaps matches TRBD1 (6 bases). There are 16 residues in the CDR3. Trimming stripped 2 bases from V and 4 bases from J, with 17 bases between. Per germline, CDR1 MDHEN and CDR2 SYDVKM. CDR3 DNA: TGTGCCAGCAGTTTAGGACCAGGGGCGGGAAGCACTGAAGCTTTCTTT. The encoded protein is CASSLGPGAGSTEAFF. The full variable domain, in which reference TRBV28 and TRBJ1-1 provide the parts outside the CDR3, is DVKVTQSSRYLVKRTGEKVFLECVQDMDHENMFWYRQDPGLGLRLIYFSYDVKMKEKGDIPEGYSVSREKKERFSLILESASTNQTSMYLCASSLGPGAGSTEAFFGQGTRLTVV.

This clonotype came up a few times. This chain connects TRBV28 to TRBJ2-7, with D perhaps matching TRBD1 or TRBD2 (5 bases each). V lost 1 base to trimming and J lost 7 bases, with 8 bases between them. In germline, CDR1 is MDHEN, CDR2 SYDVKM. This CDR3 region has 12 residues. CDR3 DNA: TGTGCCAGCAGTTTATTGGGGGAGGAGCAGTACTTC. Translated: CASSLLGEEQYF. The whole variable domain, filled in from reference TRBV28 and TRBJ2-7, reads DVKVTQSSRYLVKRTGEKVFLECVQDMDHENMFWYRQDPGLGLRLIYFSYDVKMKEKGDIPEGYSVSREKKERFSLILESASTNQTSMYLCASSLLGEEQYFGPGTRLTVT.

Ten or more counts support this clonotype. The chain joins TRBV12-3 or TRBV12-4 to TRBJ1-5; 9 positions agree with TRBD1. The CDR3 contains 15 residues. V lost 6 bases, J lost 6 bases, and 9 bases stayed unmatched. CDR3 protein: CASSRTGAPGQPQHF. The CDR3 bases are TGTGCCAGCAGCCGGACAGGGGCCCCGGGTCAGCCCCAGCATTTT.

The genes are TRBV12-3 or TRBV12-4 and TRBJ2-1, with D hard to call. V lost 4 bases and J lost 0, with 10 bases in between. CDR3 length equals 15 residues. CDR3 sequence reads: CASSWRLGSYNEQFF. The CDR3, as DNA: TGTGCCAGCAGTTGGAGATTGGGCTCCTACAATGAGCAGTTCTTC.

This clonotype was found many times. The chain joins TRBV10-3 to TRBJ1-1, with D hard to call. Germline V gene sequence: CDR1 ENHRY, CDR2 SYGVKD. Trimming left V 4 bases short and J 7 bases short, with 10 bases between. This CDR3 contains 12 residues. CDR3 sequence: CAISAEGREAFF. For the CDR3, the DNA is TGTGCCATCAGTGCGGAGGGCCGTGAAGCTTTCTTT.